This T cell receptor (beta chain) is from a study of CD8+ T cells in alopecia areata. General study points: Clonality was higher in lesional than normal scalp, especially in alopecia totalis/universalis. Compared with mice, patients displayed less clear TCR sharing, possibly for HLA-related reasons.

Germline V gene data show CDR1 as SNHLY and CDR2 as FYNNEI. The CDR3 contains 14 residues. The V segment lost 2 bases and the J segment 2 bases; nucleotides outside the gene matches: 0. Collection of lesional scalp punch biopsies and peripheral blood was performed in alopecia areata patients. Isolated RNA was reverse transcribed into cDNA used as the sequencing template. This table comes from immunoSEQ multiplex PCR, and its TCRdb copy is limited to in-frame clones, with some not included. The repertoire has 110,000 to 150,000 clones, 51% of them found once; the top ten carry 0.8% to 1%. Notes on this clone: Its antigen remains unidentified.

Sequencing used CD4+ T cells sorted from blood, obtained at week 0. The genes are TRBV2 and TRBJ1-5; 7 positions match TRBD1. The TCR sequence derives from a human donor with alopecia areata. The CDR3: CASSETGGNQPQHF. CDR3 in DNA: TGTGCCAGCAGTGAAACAGGGGGCAATCAGCCCCAGCATTTT. Together with reference TRBV2 and TRBJ1-5, the CDR3 gives the full variable domain: EPEVTQTPSHQVTQMGQEVILRCVPISNHLYFYWYRQILGQKVEFLVSFYNNEISEKSEIFDDQFSVERPDGSNFTLKIRSTKLEDSAMYFCASSETGGNQPQHFGDGTRLSIL.